The 22 T cell receptor beta chains reported below all come from one sample, sequenced in a study of blood T cell repertoires in COVID-19. TCRdb's table, derived via immunoSEQ multiplex PCR, lists solely in-frame clones and lacks some. This table has roughly 130,000 clones, around 85% appearing once. Sequencing input: PBMCs or T cells enriched from blood (not recorded which). Receptors originate from a man aged 45-60 years who had recovered from COVID-19.

Points on this clone: Additional DNA sequences in this sample encode the identical CDR3. The chain joins TRBV28 to TRBJ1-1; 11 nucleotides match TRBD1. The CDR3 consists of 13 residues. Germline V CDR1 and CDR2: MDHEN, SYDVKM. The J segment lost 2 bases and the V segment lost 8 bases, leaving 1 base of the junction unmatched. The CDR3 protein is CASRTGGNTEAFF. CDR3 nucleotide sequence: TGTGCCAGCCGGACAGGGGGCAACACTGAAGCTTTCTTT.

This clone was observed a single time. The chain recombines TRBV2 with TRBJ2-2, with D maybe TRBD1 (6 bases). CDR1 is SNHLY and CDR2 is FYNNEI in the germline V gene. The CDR3 consists of 15 residues. V was cut by 10 bases and J by 1 base, with 16 bases left in between. This chain's CDR3 is CAIYLGQKNTGELFF. As DNA, the CDR3 is TGTGCCATCTATCTAGGACAGAAGAACACCGGGGAGCTGTTTTTT.

This clone was seen more than once but under ten times. The V and J genes are TRBV27 and TRBJ1-2; 8 nucleotides line up with TRBD1. The CDR3 contains 16 residues. The V gene's germline CDR1 is MNHEY and CDR2 SMNVEV (reference sequence). Germline trimming cut 6 bases from V and 0 bases from J; bases unmatched to any gene: 9. DNA for the CDR3: TGTGCCAGCAGATTCGGACAGGGTCCTACTAACTATGGCTACACCTTC. Amino acids: CASRFGQGPTNYGYTF.

This clone has a single count. The genes are TRBV28 and TRBJ2-7; TRBD1 aligns across 8 bases. V was pared by 6 bases and J by 0 bases, with 7 bases of the junction left unmatched. Per germline, CDR1 MDHEN and CDR2 SYDVKM. This CDR3 has 15 residues. In nucleotides, the CDR3 is TGTGCCAGCAGCCGTTCGGACAGGGACTCCTACGAGCAGTACTTC. This encodes CASSRSDRDSYEQYF.

In this sample, this clone turned up once. J is TRBJ2-3 and V is TRBV11-2; the match to TRBD2 covers 16 bases. This CDR3 region has 19 residues. With 5 bases clipped from V and 0 bases from J, the junction kept 8 bases outside the gene matches. Germline V gives CDR1 SGHAT, CDR2 FQNNGV. CDR3 amino acids: CASSLGLAGGPLSTDTQYF. DNA of the CDR3: TGTGCCAGCAGCCTGGGACTAGCGGGGGGGCCTTTAAGCACAGATACGCAGTATTTT.

The chain has TRBV4-3 and TRBJ2-5; D perhaps matches TRBD2 (6 bases). Germline CDR1 reads LGHNA; CDR2 reads YSLEER. The CDR3 totals 13 residues. V was shortened by 3 bases and J by 5 bases, with 10 bases between the two germline ends. CDR3 protein: CASSQHSGETQYF. The CDR3 nucleotides are TGCGCCAGCAGCCAGCACAGCGGGGAGACCCAGTACTTC.

The rearrangement joins TRBV6-4 to TRBJ1-6; tentatively, D is TRBD1 (5 bases). There are 15 residues in the CDR3. Looked up from germline, CDR1 is MRHNA and CDR2 is SNTAGT. The V end lost 5 bases, the J end lost 7 bases, and 15 bases lay between the germline ends. CDR3 in DNA: TGTGCCAGCAGTCCCAACCAGGGAAAGAATTCACCCCTCCACTTT. Its protein is CASSPNQGKNSPLHF.

V gene TRBV9 combines with J gene TRBJ1-3; D may be TRBD1 (5 bases). V gave up 2 bases and J gave up 8 bases, with 14 bases separating them. From germline, CDR1 is SGDLS and CDR2 YYNGEE. There are 14 residues in the CDR3. The CDR3 bases are TGTGCCAGCAGCGTCCTCGACAGCAAGGACACCATATATTTT. Translating gives CASSVLDSKDTIYF.

V and J are TRBV5-1 and TRBJ2-1; D is perhaps TRBD1 (9 bases). The V end was cut by 8 bases, the J end by 7 bases, with 28 bases between. The CDR3 is made up of 17 amino acids. CDR1 is SGHRS and CDR2 is YFSETQ in the germline V gene. The CDR3 sequence is CASHTGGGSGGRNEQFF. The CDR3, as DNA: TGCGCCAGTCACACAGGGGGCGGCAGCGGGGGTCGGAATGAGCAGTTCTTC.

CDR3 coding DNA: TGTGCCAGCATTCCGGCAGGGATAGGATATGGCTACACCTTC. Amino acids: CASIPAGIGYGYTF. The chain recombines TRBV28 with TRBJ1-2; D might be TRBD1 (5 bases). The ends were cut back, 7 bases at V and 5 bases at J, with 17 bases in the middle. Germline CDR1 reads MDHEN; CDR2 reads SYDVKM. There are 14 residues in the CDR3.

This clone showed up just a few times. The chain combines TRBV18 with TRBJ1-1, with D uncertain. The CDR3 totals 13 residues. The V and J ends lost 3 bases and 4 bases respectively, with 9 bases between them. The germline V gene encodes CDR1 KGHSH and CDR2 LQKENI. CDR3 amino acids: CASSPEVSTEAFF. As DNA, the CDR3 is TGTGCCAGCTCACCCGAAGTCAGCACTGAAGCTTTCTTT.

The CDR3 sequence is CASSPGAGTSSNTGELFF. Written as DNA, the CDR3 is TGTGCCAGCAGCCCTGGAGCCGGGACTAGCTCCAACACCGGGGAGCTGTTTTTT. The V gene is TRBV7-3, the J gene TRBJ2-2; TRBD2 matches 9 bases. This CDR3 region has 18 residues. CDR1 is SGHTA and CDR2 is FQGTGA in the germline V gene. Trimming at V came to 5 bases and at J to 2 bases, leaving 12 bases not matched to a gene.

V is TRBV27 and J is TRBJ1-2; tentatively, D is TRBD1 (5 bases). Trimming took 8 bases from V and 4 from J, leaving 8 bases between them. Germline loops: CDR1 MNHEY, CDR2 SMNVEV (reference sequence). This CDR3 contains 11 residues. CDR3 sequence reads: CASADSYGYTF. The CDR3 bases are TGTGCCAGCGCAGACAGCTATGGCTACACCTTC.

This clone was detected only once. This sequence joins TRBV12-5 and TRBJ2-1; TRBD1 matches at 8 bases. CDR3 length equals 13 residues. With 3 bases clipped from V and 10 bases from J, the junction kept 5 bases outside the gene matches. The V gene's germline CDR1 is LGHNT and CDR2 FRNRAP. The CDR3 is CASGLPRGREQFF. CDR3 in DNA: TGTGCTAGTGGTTTACCCAGGGGGCGCGAGCAGTTCTTC.

The chain joins TRBV7-8 to TRBJ1-6, with 8 bases identical to TRBD1. The CDR3 length is 14 residues. Unmatched junction bases numbered 5, after V lost 5 bases and J lost 8 bases. Germline V gives CDR1 SGHVS, CDR2 FQNEAQ. Written as DNA, the CDR3 is TGTGCCAGCAGCGCCCAGACAGGGGATTCACCCCTCCACTTT. Protein sequence: CASSAQTGDSPLHF. Looking up the rest from reference TRBV7-8 and TRBJ1-6 gives the full variable domain: GAGVSQSPRYKVAKRGQDVALRCDPISGHVSLFWYQQALGQGPEFLTYFQNEAQLDKSGLPSDRFFAERPEGSVSTLKIQRTQQEDSAVYLCASSAQTGDSPLHFGNGTRLTVT.

The genes are TRBV12-3 or TRBV12-4 and TRBJ1-1; D unclear. Between the trimmed V and J ends, which lost 7 bases and 1 base, there was a span of 10 bases. The CDR3 length is 13 residues. The CDR3 is CASTPTGNTEAFF. The CDR3 DNA sequence: TGTGCCAGCACCCCGACGGGGAACACTGAAGCTTTCTTT.

This chain uses TRBV5-1 with TRBJ2-2; D uncertain. V was pared by 2 bases and J by 5 bases, with 10 bases between. Germline V gene lookup returns CDR1 SGHRS and CDR2 YFSETQ. The CDR3 is 14 residues long. The CDR3 nucleotides read TGCGCCAGCAGCTTCCGCAGGAATACCGGGGAGCTGTTTTTT. It specifies CASSFRRNTGELFF.

The chain recombines TRBV9 with TRBJ1-2, with D possibly matching TRBD1 (5 bases). Looked up from germline, CDR1 is SGDLS and CDR2 is YYNGEE. V shed 2 bases and J shed 9 bases, with 17 bases lying between them. The CDR3 consists of 14 residues. The CDR3, as DNA: TGTGCCAGCAGCGTCCCTGGCGGGGGAGAAAGCTACACCTTC. It specifies CASSVPGGGESYTF.

The chain links TRBV7-3 to TRBJ2-3, with TRBD2 matching over 12 bases. The CDR3 totals 18 residues. CDR1 and CDR2 from the germline V gene are SGHTA and FQGTGA. The junction had 9 bases not matched to a gene; V was cut back by 5 bases and J by 0 bases. The CDR3 sequence: CASSTGTSGPISTDTQYF. CDR3 bases: TGTGCCAGCAGCACCGGGACTAGCGGGCCGATTAGCACAGATACGCAGTATTTT.

The chain combines TRBV11-3 with TRBJ2-3; tentatively, D is TRBD2 (6 bases). Germline V gene sequence: CDR1 SGHNT, CDR2 YENEEA. This CDR3 comprises 15 residues. V lost 1 base, J lost 2 bases, and 10 bases lay in between. CDR3 bases: TGTGCCAGCAGCTTAGGGCGGGGCTCCACAGATACGCAGTATTTT. The encoded protein is CASSLGRGSTDTQYF.

J is TRBJ2-7 and V is TRBV6-2 or TRBV6-3; 9 bases agree with TRBD1. The CDR3 is 16 residues long. The V gene's germline CDR1 is MNHEY and CDR2 SVGEGT. V was clipped by 6 bases and J by 1 base; unmatched bases: 10. The CDR3 DNA sequence: TGTGCCAGCAGCCGTCAACGAGGACAGGGGTCCTACGAGCAGTACTTC. It translates to CASSRQRGQGSYEQYF.

The chain recombines TRBV28 with TRBJ1-2; D remains unclear. Germline values: CDR1 MDHEN, CDR2 SYDVKM. CDR3 length: 13 residues. V lost 6 bases to trimming and J lost 2 bases, with 10 bases between them. CDR3 protein: CASRFGINYGYTF. The CDR3 region has the DNA TGTGCCAGCAGGTTCGGTATCAACTATGGCTACACCTTC.